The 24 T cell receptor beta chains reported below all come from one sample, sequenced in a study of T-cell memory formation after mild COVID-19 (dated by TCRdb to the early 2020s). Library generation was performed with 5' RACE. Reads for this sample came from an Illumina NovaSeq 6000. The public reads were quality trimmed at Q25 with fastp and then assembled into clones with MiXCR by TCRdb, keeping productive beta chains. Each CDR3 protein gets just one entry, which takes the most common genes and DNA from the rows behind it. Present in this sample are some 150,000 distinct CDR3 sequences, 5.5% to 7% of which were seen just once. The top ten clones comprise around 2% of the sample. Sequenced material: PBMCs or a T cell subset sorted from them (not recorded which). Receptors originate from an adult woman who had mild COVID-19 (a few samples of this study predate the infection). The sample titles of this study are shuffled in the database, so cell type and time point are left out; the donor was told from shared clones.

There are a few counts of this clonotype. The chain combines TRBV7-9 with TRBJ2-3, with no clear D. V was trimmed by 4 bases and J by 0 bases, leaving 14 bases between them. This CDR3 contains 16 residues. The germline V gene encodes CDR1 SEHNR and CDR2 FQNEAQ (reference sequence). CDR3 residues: CASSSLSPASTDTQYF. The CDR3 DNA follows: TGTGCCAGCAGCTCCCTATCGCCGGCCAGCACAGATACGCAGTATTTT. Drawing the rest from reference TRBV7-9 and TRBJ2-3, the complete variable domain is DTGVSQNPRHKITKRGQNVTFRCDPISEHNRLYWYRQTLGQGPEFLTYFQNEAQLEKSRLLSDRFSAERPKGSFSTLEIQRTEQGDSAMYLCASSSLSPASTDTQYFGPGTRLTVL.

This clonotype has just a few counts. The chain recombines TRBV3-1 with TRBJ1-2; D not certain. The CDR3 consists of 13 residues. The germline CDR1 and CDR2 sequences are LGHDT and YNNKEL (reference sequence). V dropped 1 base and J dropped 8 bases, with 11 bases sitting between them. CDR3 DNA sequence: TGTGCCAGCAGCCAAGGGGTCCTTGGGGGCTACACCTTC. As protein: CASSQGVLGGYTF.

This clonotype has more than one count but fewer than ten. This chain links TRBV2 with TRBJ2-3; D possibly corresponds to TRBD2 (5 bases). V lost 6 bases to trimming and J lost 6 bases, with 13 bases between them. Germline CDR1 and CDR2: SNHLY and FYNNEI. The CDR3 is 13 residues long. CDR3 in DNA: TGTGCCAGCAGCAACGAGAGGGCTGATACGCAGTATTTT. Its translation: CASSNERADTQYF.

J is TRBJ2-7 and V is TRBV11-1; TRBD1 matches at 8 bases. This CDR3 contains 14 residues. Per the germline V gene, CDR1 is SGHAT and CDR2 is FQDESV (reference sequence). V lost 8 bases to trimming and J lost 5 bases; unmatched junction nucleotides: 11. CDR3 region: CASHVTGERDEQYF. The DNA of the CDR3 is TGTGCCAGCCACGTGACAGGGGAACGGGACGAGCAGTACTTC. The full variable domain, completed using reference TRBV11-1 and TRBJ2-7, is EAEVAQSPRYKITEKSQAVAFWCDPISGHATLYWYRQILGQGPELLVQFQDESVVDDSQLPKDRFSAERLKGVDSTLKIQPAELGDSAMYLCASHVTGERDEQYFGPGTRLTVT.

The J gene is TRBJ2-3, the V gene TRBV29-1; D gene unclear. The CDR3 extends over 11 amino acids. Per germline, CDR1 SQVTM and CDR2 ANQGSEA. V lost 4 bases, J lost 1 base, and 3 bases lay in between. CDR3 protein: CSVVGTDTQYF. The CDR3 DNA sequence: TGCAGCGTTGTAGGCACAGATACGCAGTATTTT.

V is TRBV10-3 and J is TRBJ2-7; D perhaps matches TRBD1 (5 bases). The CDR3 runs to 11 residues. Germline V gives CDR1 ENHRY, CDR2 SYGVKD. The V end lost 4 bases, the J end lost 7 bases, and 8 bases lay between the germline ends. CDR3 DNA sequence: TGTGCCATCAGTGCCCGACAGGAGCAGTACTTC. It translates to CAISARQEQYF.

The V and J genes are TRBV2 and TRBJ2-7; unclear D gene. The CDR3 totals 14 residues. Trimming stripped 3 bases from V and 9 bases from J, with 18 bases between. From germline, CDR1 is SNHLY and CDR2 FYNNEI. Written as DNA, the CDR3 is TGTGCCAGCAGTGAGACGTCGGACGTCTCGGGGCAGTACTTC. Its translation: CASSETSDVSGQYF.

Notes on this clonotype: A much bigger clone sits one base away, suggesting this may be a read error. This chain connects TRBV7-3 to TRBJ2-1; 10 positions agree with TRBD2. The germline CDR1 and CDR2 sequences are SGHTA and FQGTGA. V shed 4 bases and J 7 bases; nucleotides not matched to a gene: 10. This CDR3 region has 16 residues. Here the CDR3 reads CASSSRRLAGVNEQFF. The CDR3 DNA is TGTGCCAGCAGCTCAAGACGGCTAGCGGGAGTTAATGAGCAGTTCTTC.

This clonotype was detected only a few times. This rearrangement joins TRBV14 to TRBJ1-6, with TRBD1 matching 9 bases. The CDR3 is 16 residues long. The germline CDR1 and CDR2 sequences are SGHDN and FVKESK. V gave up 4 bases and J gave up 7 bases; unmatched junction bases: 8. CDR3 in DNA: TGTGCCAGCAGCCGCAATCACAGGGGGCGAAATTCACCCCTCCACTTT. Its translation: CASSRNHRGRNSPLHF. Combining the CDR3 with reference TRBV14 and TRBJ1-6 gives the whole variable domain EAGVTQFPSHSVIEKGQTVTLRCDPISGHDNLYWYRRVMGKEIKFLLHFVKESKQDESGMPNNRFLAERTGGTYSTLKVQPAELEDSGVYFCASSRNHRGRNSPLHFGNGTRLTVT.

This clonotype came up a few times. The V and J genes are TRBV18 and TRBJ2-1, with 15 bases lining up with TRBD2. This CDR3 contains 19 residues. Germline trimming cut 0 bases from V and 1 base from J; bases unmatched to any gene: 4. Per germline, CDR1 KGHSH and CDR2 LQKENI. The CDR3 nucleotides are TGTGCCAGCTCACCACCGGGACTAGCGGGGGGCGGGTCCTACAATGAGCAGTTCTTC. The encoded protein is CASSPPGLAGGGSYNEQFF.

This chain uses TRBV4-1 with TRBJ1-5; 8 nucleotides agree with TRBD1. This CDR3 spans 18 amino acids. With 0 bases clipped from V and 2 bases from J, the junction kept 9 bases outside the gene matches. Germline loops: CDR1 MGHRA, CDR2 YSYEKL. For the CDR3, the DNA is TGCGCCAGCAGCCAAGATGGGCCGTCGACAGGGGGCAATCAGCCCCAGCATTTT. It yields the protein CASSQDGPSTGGNQPQHF.

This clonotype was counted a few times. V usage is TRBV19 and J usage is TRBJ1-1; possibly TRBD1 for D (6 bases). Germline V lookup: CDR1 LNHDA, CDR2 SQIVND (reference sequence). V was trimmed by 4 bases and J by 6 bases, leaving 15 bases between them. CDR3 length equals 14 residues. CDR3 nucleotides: TGTGCCAGTAGTACAGGGGTGGCTGTGGCTGAAGCTTTCTTT. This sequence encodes CASSTGVAVAEAFF.

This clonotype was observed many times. The CDR3 coding sequence is TGTGCCACCCAGAGGGAGGCAGGGGGATACAATGAGCAGTTCTTC. This encodes CATQREAGGYNEQFF. The rearrangement links TRBV27 to TRBJ2-1; possibly TRBD1 for D (7 bases). CDR1 MNHEY and CDR2 SMNVEV come from the germline V gene (reference sequence). V was clipped by 10 bases and J by 4 bases, with 20 bases between them. The CDR3 length is 15 residues.

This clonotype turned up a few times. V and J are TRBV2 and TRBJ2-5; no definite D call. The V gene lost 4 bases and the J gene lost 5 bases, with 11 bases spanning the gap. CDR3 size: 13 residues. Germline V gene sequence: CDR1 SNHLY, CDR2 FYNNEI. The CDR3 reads CASSVEVRETQYF. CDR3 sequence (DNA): TGTGCCAGCAGTGTTGAGGTCAGGGAGACCCAGTACTTC.

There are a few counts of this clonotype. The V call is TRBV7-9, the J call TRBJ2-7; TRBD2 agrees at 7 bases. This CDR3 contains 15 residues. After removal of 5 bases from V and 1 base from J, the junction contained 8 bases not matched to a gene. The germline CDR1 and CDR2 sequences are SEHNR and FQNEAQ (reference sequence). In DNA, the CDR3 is TGTGCCAGCAGCAAGTGGGCTAGCGGATCCTACGAGCAGTACTTC. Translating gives CASSKWASGSYEQYF.

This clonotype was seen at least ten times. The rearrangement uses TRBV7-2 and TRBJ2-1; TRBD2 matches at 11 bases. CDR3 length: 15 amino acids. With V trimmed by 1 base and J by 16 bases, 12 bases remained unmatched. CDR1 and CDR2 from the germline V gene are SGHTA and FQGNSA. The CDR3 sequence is CASSLGTSGSRISFF. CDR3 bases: TGTGCCAGCAGCTTAGGTACTAGCGGGAGCCGGATCAGTTTCTTC.

The CDR3 region has the DNA TGCGCCAGCAGATATGGGGGAAGGGAGAATTCACCCCTCCACTTT. As protein: CASRYGGRENSPLHF. The chain carries TRBV5-1 and TRBJ1-6, with D tentatively TRBD1 (5 bases). Trimming pared 5 bases from V and 7 bases from J, leaving 16 bases between. Germline V gene data show CDR1 as SGHRS and CDR2 as YFSETQ. This CDR3 has 15 amino acids.

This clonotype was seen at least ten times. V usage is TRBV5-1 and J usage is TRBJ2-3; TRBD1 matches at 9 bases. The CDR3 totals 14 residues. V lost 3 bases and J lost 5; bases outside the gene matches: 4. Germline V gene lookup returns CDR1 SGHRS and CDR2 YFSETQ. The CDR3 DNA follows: TGCGCCAGCAGCTCAAGGACAGGGGTAGATACGCAGTATTTT. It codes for CASSSRTGVDTQYF. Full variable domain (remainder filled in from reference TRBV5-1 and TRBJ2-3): KAGVTQTPRYLIKTRGQQVTLSCSPISGHRSVSWYQQTPGQGLQFLFEYFSETQRNKGNFPGRFSGRQFSNSRSEMNVSTLELGDSALYLCASSSRTGVDTQYFGPGTRLTVL.

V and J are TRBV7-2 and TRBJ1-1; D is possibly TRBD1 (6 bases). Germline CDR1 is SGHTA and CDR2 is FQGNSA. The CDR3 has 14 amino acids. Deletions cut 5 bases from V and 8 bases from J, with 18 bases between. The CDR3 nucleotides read TGTGCCAGCAGCCCCCAGAGACAGGCGGGGGAAGCTTTCTTT. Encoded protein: CASSPQRQAGEAFF.

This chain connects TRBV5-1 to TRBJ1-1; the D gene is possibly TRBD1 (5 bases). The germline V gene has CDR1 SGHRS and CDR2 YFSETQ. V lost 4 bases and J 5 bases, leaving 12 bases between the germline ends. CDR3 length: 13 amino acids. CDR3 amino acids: CASSTDGQTEAFF. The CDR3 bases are TGCGCCAGCAGCACGGATGGACAAACTGAAGCTTTCTTT.

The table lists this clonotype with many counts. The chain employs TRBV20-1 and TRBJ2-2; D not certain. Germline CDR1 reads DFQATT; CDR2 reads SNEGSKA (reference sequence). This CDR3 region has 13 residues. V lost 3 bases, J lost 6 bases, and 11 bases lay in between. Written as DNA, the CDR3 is TGCAGTGCTAGCCCCGTCCCCTCCGGGGAGCTGTTTTTT. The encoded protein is CSASPVPSGELFF.

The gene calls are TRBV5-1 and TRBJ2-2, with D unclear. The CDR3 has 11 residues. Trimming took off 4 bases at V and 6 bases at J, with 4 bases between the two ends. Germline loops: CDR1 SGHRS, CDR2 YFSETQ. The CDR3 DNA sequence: TGCGCCAGCAGCGGGCCCGGGGAGCTGTTTTTT. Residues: CASSGPGELFF.

CDR3: CASLLAGGTDTQYF. The CDR3 DNA reads as TGTGCCAGCTTACTCGCGGGGGGCACAGATACGCAGTATTTT. The chain has TRBV12-3 or TRBV12-4 and TRBJ2-3; 7 bases are shared with TRBD2. The CDR3 covers 14 residues. The V and J ends lost 8 bases and 1 base, in that order; junction bases with no gene match: 6.

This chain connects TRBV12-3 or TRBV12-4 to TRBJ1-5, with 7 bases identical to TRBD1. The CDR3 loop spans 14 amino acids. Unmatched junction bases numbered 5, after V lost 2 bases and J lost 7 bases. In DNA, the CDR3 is TGTGCCAGCAGTTTACAGGGGGAAGGACAGCCCCAGCATTTT. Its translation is CASSLQGEGQPQHF.